Below are 22 T cell receptor beta chains sequenced from a single sample in a study of control samples from healthy donors and cancer patients. The data were produced by immunoSEQ multiplex PCR, yet TCRdb's version contains in-frame clones alone and is incomplete. The sample includes 100,000 to 150,000 clones, around 90% of them seen just once. Sequenced input: blood. The receptors were sampled from a man aged 35 to 55 in good health.

J is TRBJ2-1 and V is TRBV5-1; D gene ambiguous. V gave up 4 bases and J gave up 4 bases, with 9 bases separating them. The length of the CDR3 is 13 residues. Germline V gene lookup returns CDR1 SGHRS and CDR2 YFSETQ. The CDR3 DNA is TGCGCCAGCAGCCCGACATATTACAATGAGCAGTTCTTC. Translating gives CASSPTYYNEQFF.

The chain joins TRBV6-5 to TRBJ1-2; 12 positions match TRBD1. Germline V CDR1 and CDR2: MNHEY, SVGAGI. Trimming at V came to 6 bases and at J to 7 bases, leaving 6 bases not matched to a gene. The CDR3 loop spans 14 amino acids. The CDR3 is CASRRGQGARGYTF. CDR3 in DNA: TGTGCCAGCAGAAGGGGACAGGGGGCGCGTGGCTACACCTTC.

A few counts support this clone. The sample holds other DNA sequences that translate to the same CDR3. The rearrangement joins TRBV7-2 to TRBJ2-7, with 11 bases matching TRBD1. V gave up 5 bases and J gave up 2 bases; unmatched junction bases: 8. The germline CDR1 and CDR2 sequences are SGHTA and FQGNSA. CDR3 size: 16 residues. CDR3 DNA sequence: TGTGCCAGCAGCCGGACAGGGGGCACCTCCCCCTACGAGCAGTACTTC. It codes for CASSRTGGTSPYEQYF.

This chain links TRBV30 with TRBJ1-1; D unclear. Germline V CDR1 and CDR2: GTSNPN, SVGIG (reference sequence). V gave up 0 bases and J gave up 3 bases, with 8 bases separating them. The length of the CDR3 is 13 residues. The CDR3 nucleotides are TGTGCCTGGAGTGTAAGGCTGCACACTGAAGCTTTCTTT. Translation: CAWSVRLHTEAFF.

V and J are TRBV6-2 or TRBV6-3 and TRBJ1-2, with 7 bases that match TRBD1. The V gene's germline CDR1 is MNHEY and CDR2 SVGEGT. The trim removed 4 bases at V and 0 bases at J, leaving 2 bases unmatched. The CDR3 runs to 14 residues. CDR3 nucleotide sequence: TGTGCCAGCAGTTGGGGACAGACTAACTATGGCTACACCTTC. Protein sequence: CASSWGQTNYGYTF.

V is TRBV6-5 and J is TRBJ1-2, with D unresolved. CDR3 length equals 15 residues. The V gene lost 0 bases and the J gene lost 8 bases, with 16 bases spanning the gap. Germline V gene sequence: CDR1 MNHEY, CDR2 SVGAGI. The CDR3, as DNA: TGTGCCAGCAGTTACTCGATTCATCCGGGTAACGGCTACACCTTC. Translation gives CASSYSIHPGNGYTF.

The chain uses TRBV29-1 and TRBJ2-3, with 10 positions matching TRBD2. The CDR3 runs to 16 residues. The germline V gene has CDR1 SQVTM and CDR2 ANQGSEA. The ends lost 7 bases at V and 0 bases at J; junction bases unmatched: 10. The CDR3 loop is CSADLIAGGSTDTQYF. The CDR3, as DNA: TGCAGCGCTGACTTAATAGCGGGGGGTAGCACAGATACGCAGTATTTT.

V usage is TRBV6-5 and J usage is TRBJ2-1; a possible D gene is TRBD2 (6 bases). Germline V CDR1 and CDR2: MNHEY, SVGAGI. This CDR3 contains 11 residues. Trimming cost V 8 bases and J 4 bases, with 6 bases left between them. CDR3 DNA sequence: TGTGCCAGCCGGGGGTACAATGAGCAGTTCTTC. It yields the protein CASRGYNEQFF.

The chain combines TRBV6-5 with TRBJ2-3, with D perhaps assigned TRBD1 or TRBD2 (5 bases each). The CDR3 extends over 13 amino acids. Trimming took off 6 bases at V and 1 base at J, with 8 bases between the two ends. Germline CDR1 and CDR2: MNHEY and SVGAGI. CDR3 protein: CASSGARTDTQYF. Written as DNA, the CDR3 is TGTGCCAGCAGCGGGGCCCGCACAGATACGCAGTATTTT.

The chain carries TRBV25-1 and TRBJ1-5; no definite D call. The CDR3 contains 12 residues. Germline CDR1 reads MGHDK; CDR2 reads SYGVNS. The V gene lost 4 bases and the J gene lost 2 bases, with 3 bases spanning the gap. CDR3 DNA: TGTGCCAGCAGTGGTGGCAATCAGCCCCAGCATTTT. It encodes CASSGGNQPQHF.

The chain recombines TRBV30 with TRBJ1-4; D is unresolved. Deletions cut 4 bases from V and 8 bases from J, with 11 bases between. The CDR3 runs 12 residues. In germline, CDR1 is GTSNPN, CDR2 SVGIG (reference sequence). CDR3 residues: CAWNEAPEKLFF. In DNA form, the CDR3 reads TGTGCCTGGAACGAAGCCCCCGAAAAACTGTTTTTT.

This sequence joins TRBV11-3 and TRBJ1-2, with 7 bases aligning to TRBD1. Per germline, CDR1 SGHNT and CDR2 YENEEA. The CDR3 extends over 15 amino acids. Trimming at V came to 5 bases and at J to 0 bases, leaving 6 bases not matched to a gene. The CDR3 is CASSARTGANYGYTF. DNA of the CDR3: TGTGCCAGCAGCGCTAGGACAGGCGCTAACTATGGCTACACCTTC.

This clone was seen a single time. The genes are TRBV6-2 or TRBV6-3 and TRBJ1-1; tentatively, D is TRBD1 (6 bases). The V gene lost 5 bases and the J gene lost 3 bases, with 13 bases spanning the gap. Germline lookup yields CDR1 MNHEY and CDR2 SVGEGT. CDR3 length: 14 residues. CDR3 amino acids: CASSTHNRDTEAFF. DNA for the CDR3: TGTGCCAGCAGTACCCACAACAGGGACACTGAAGCTTTCTTT.

This clone was detected a few times. V gene TRBV4-3 combines with J gene TRBJ1-1; D call uncertain. Germline lookup yields CDR1 LGHNA and CDR2 YSLEER. V gave up 2 bases and J gave up 5 bases, with 12 bases separating them. The CDR3 has 14 amino acids. The CDR3 DNA sequence: TGCGCCAGCAGCCAAAGGGATCGACAAACTGAAGCTTTCTTT. Translating gives CASSQRDRQTEAFF.

The genes are TRBV7-6 and TRBJ2-5; the match to TRBD1 covers 9 bases. Germline CDR1 is SGHVS and CDR2 is FNYEAQ. Losses at the gene ends were 7 bases for V and 2 bases for J; bases not matched to a gene: 8. There are 15 residues in the CDR3. The CDR3 protein is CASTSGTGKQETQYF. Written as DNA, the CDR3 is TGTGCCAGCACTTCTGGGACAGGGAAACAAGAGACCCAGTACTTC.

The chain recombines TRBV7-9 with TRBJ2-7; perhaps D is TRBD1 or TRBD2 (7 bases each). CDR3 length: 15 amino acids. V shed 2 bases and J shed 6 bases, with 17 bases lying between them. CDR1 and CDR2 (germline): SEHNR, FQNEAQ (reference sequence). CDR3 amino acids: CASSLLGEGAGEQYF. The CDR3 DNA sequence: TGTGCCAGCAGCTTACTTGGGGAGGGGGCCGGCGAGCAGTACTTC.

The chain is built from TRBV11-2 and TRBJ2-3; 10 bases are a match to TRBD1. After removal of 6 bases from V and 4 bases from J, the junction contained 7 bases not matched to a gene. The CDR3 is 15 residues long. Germline CDR1 is SGHAT and CDR2 is FQNNGV. CDR3 region: CASRRDRGRSDTQYF. DNA for the CDR3: TGTGCCAGCAGGAGAGACAGGGGGCGATCAGATACGCAGTATTTT. The complete variable domain, with remaining parts taken from reference TRBV11-2 and TRBJ2-3, reads EAGVAQSPRYKIIEKRQSVAFWCNPISGHATLYWYQQILGQGPKLLIQFQNNGVVDDSQLPKDRFSAERLKGVDSTLKIQPAKLEDSAVYLCASRRDRGRSDTQYFGPGTRLTVL.

The chain is built from TRBV5-4 and TRBJ1-2; a weak D match, TRBD1 (6 bases). With 2 bases removed from V and 4 bases from J, the gap between germline ends came to 12 bases. The CDR3 length is 14 residues. Looked up from germline, CDR1 is SGHNT and CDR2 is YYREEE (reference sequence). CDR3 nucleotide sequence: TGTGCCAGCAGCTTCCCCGGACAGTTCTATGGCTACACCTTC. Its protein product is CASSFPGQFYGYTF.

This clone was recorded once. J is TRBJ2-3 and V is TRBV2, with TRBD2 as a possible D gene (5 bases). Germline V gene sequence: CDR1 SNHLY, CDR2 FYNNEI. V was pared by 6 bases and J by 0 bases, with 13 bases between. The CDR3 extends over 15 amino acids. CDR3 nucleotide sequence: TGTGCCAGCAGCGCCAGTCCTAGCAGCACAGATACGCAGTATTTT. It yields the protein CASSASPSSTDTQYF. Based on the CDR3 plus reference TRBV2 and TRBJ2-3, the full variable domain is EPEVTQTPSHQVTQMGQEVILRCVPISNHLYFYWYRQILGQKVEFLVSFYNNEISEKSEIFDDQFSVERPDGSNFTLKIRSTKLEDSAMYFCASSASPSSTDTQYFGPGTRLTVL.

The chain combines TRBV5-1 with TRBJ2-3, with D perhaps given as TRBD1 or TRBD2 (6 bases each). V lost 0 bases and J lost 2, with 10 bases in between. There are 15 residues in the CDR3. Per germline, CDR1 SGHRS and CDR2 YFSETQ. DNA of the CDR3: TGCGCCAGCAGCTTGGCGGGGGCACCCACAGATACGCAGTATTTT. Amino acid sequence: CASSLAGAPTDTQYF.

The V gene is TRBV2, the J gene TRBJ1-2, with D tentatively TRBD1 (5 bases). Germline V lookup: CDR1 SNHLY, CDR2 FYNNEI. V lost 7 bases and J 4 bases, leaving 16 bases between the germline ends. The CDR3 loop spans 14 amino acids. The DNA for the CDR3 is TGTGCCAGCACCATGGGGCAGGGTGGCTATGGCTACACCTTC. It encodes CASTMGQGGYGYTF.

This CDR3 is CASSSRGTDTQYF. The CDR3 DNA follows: TGTGCCAGCAGCTCCCGAGGCACAGATACGCAGTATTTT. The rearrangement joins TRBV11-3 to TRBJ2-3; D is unclear. The CDR3 runs to 13 residues. Trimming pared 4 bases from V and 1 base from J, leaving 6 bases between. Germline loops: CDR1 SGHNT, CDR2 YENEEA.